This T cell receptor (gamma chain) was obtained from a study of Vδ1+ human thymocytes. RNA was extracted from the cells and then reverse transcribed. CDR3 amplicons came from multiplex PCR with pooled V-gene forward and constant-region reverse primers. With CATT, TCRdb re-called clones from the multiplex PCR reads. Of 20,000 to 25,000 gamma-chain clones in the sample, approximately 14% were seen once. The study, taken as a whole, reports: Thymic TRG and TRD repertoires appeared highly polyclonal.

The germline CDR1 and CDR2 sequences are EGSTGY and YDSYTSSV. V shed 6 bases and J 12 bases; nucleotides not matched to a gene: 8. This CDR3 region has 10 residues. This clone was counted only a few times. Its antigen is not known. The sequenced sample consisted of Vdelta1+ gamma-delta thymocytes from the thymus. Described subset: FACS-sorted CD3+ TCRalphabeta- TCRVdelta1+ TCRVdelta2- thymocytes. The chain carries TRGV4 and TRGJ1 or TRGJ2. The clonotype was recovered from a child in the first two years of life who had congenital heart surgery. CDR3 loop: CATWNATKLF. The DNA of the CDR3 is TGTGCCACCTGGAATGCTACGAAACTCTTT.